This T cell receptor beta chain comes out of a study of CXCR4 blockade with PD-1 therapy in pancreatic cancer. CDR1 is ENHRY, CDR2 SYGVKD, per germline. CDR3 size: 14 residues. Trimming cost V 10 bases and J 7 bases; bases outside gene matches: 14. Overall study results and limits: Only TCRbeta chains were sequenced here.

A note on this clone: Its matching antigen is unknown.

Measured with immunoSEQ multiplex PCR; TCRdb has only the in-frame clones, and not every one. Of approximately 4,800 clones listed, 50% to 70% are singletons. This chain links TRBV10-3 with TRBJ2-7, with TRBD1 identical over 9 bases. Specimen: tumor tissue. This TCR derives from a human donor with pancreatic ductal adenocarcinoma. Here the CDR3 DNA reads TGTGCCAGCGTCCCGGGACAGGGAGTTGGGGAGCAGTACTTC. This gives the protein CASVPGQGVGEQYF.